A selection of T cell receptor beta chains follows, all from one sample in a study of blood T cell repertoires in COVID-19. Only in-frame clones appear in the TCRdb table, and some are missing; sequencing was by immunoSEQ multiplex PCR. Seen here are some 320,000 clones, roughly 91% observed once, and the top ten hold 11%. Material for sequencing was peripheral blood. The receptors come from a woman in her twenties or thirties with COVID-19, enrolled during active disease. Both conserved end residues are part of each CDR3. The order of the fields is D gene, J gene, clone size, V gene, CDR3 DNA, CDR3 protein. D genes are given only for firm matches. Size is stated for part of the rows, as once, few or many counts, or as a class when the clone is expanded.

>NA|TRBJ2-5|NA|TRBV10-1
TGCGCCAGCAGCCGACACGGACTCGAGACCCAGTACTTC
CASSRHGLETQYF
>TRBD1|TRBJ2-5|few|TRBV5-1
TGCGCCAGCAGCAGTGACAGGGGGCTAGAGACCCAGTACTTC
CASSSDRGLETQYF
>NA|TRBJ1-5|NA|TRBV7-8
TGTGCCAGCAGCTTAGCCAGGGGATTCAATCAGCCCCAGCATTTT
CASSLARGFNQPQHF
>TRBD2|TRBJ2-3|NA|TRBV14
TGTGCCAGCAGCCCTAGCAGCGGGGACCGGTATACGCAGTATTTT
CASSPSSGDRYTQYF
>TRBD1|TRBJ1-1|NA|TRBV5-1
TGCGCCAGCAGCTTCTGGACAGGGGCTTTAAACACTGAAGCTTTCTTT
CASSFWTGALNTEAFF
>NA|TRBJ2-2|NA|TRBV5-1
TGCGCCAGCAGCCCTACAGGGGTGCGGGGGGCCGGAACCGGGGAGCTGTTTTTT
CASSPTGVRGAGTGELFF
>NA|TRBJ2-5|NA|TRBV27
TGTGCCAGGGGAGTCCCGGAGACCCAGTACTTC
CARGVPETQYF
>NA|TRBJ1-2|once|TRBV19
TGTGCCAGTAGATACTCCCTCCTCTATGGCTACACCTTC
CASRYSLLYGYTF
>NA|TRBJ2-5|NA|TRBV19
TGTGCCAGTAGTATAGTCGCGGGGGCGACTGGAGAGACCCAGTACTTC
CASSIVAGATGETQYF
>NA|TRBJ2-4|NA|TRBV2
TGTGCCAGCCGGACAGTTGCCAAAAACATTCAGTACTTC
CASRTVAKNIQYF
>NA|TRBJ2-3|NA|TRBV21-1
TGTGCCAGCAGCAACGGCCGCCCGGCAGGGGATACGCAGTATTTT
CASSNGRPAGDTQYF
>TRBD1|TRBJ1-1|few|TRBV6-5
TGTGCCAGCTCAGGCCGGGACAGGGTAGGTGTACGGGCTTTCTTT
CASSGRDRVGVRAFF
>TRBD1|TRBJ1-2|NA|TRBV19
TGTGCCAGTAGCACTCAGGGGACAGGTGGTGGCTACACCTTC
CASSTQGTGGGYTF
>TRBD1|TRBJ2-5|NA|TRBV5-6
TGTGCCAGCAGCTTCCGCAAGAGACAGGGCTTGCAGACCCAGTACTTC
CASSFRKRQGLQTQYF
>TRBD1|TRBJ1-1|few|TRBV18
TGTGCCAGCTCACCACAATCCGGACAGGGACTGAACACTGAAGCTTTCTTT
CASSPQSGQGLNTEAFF
>TRBD1|TRBJ1-6|NA|TRBV27
TGTGCCAGCAGTTTCGGGGACAGGGGGAATTCACCCCTCCACTTT
CASSFGDRGNSPLHF
>NA|TRBJ1-5|once|TRBV6-1
TGTGCCAGCAGTGAAGTTCGGGGGAATCAGCCCCAGCATTTT
CASSEVRGNQPQHF
>TRBD1|TRBJ2-1|NA|TRBV27
TGTGCCAGCAGCCGGACAGGGGCATACAATGAGCAGTTCTTC
CASSRTGAYNEQFF
>TRBD2|TRBJ2-5|NA|TRBV3-1/TRBV3-2
TGTGCCAGCAACCGGGGGGAGCCTCAAGAGACCCAGTACTTC
CASNRGEPQETQYF
>TRBD1|TRBJ1-2|NA|TRBV15
TGTGCCACCAGCAGAGATCCAGGGGGCGCGGGAGGCTACACCTTC
CATSRDPGGAGGYTF